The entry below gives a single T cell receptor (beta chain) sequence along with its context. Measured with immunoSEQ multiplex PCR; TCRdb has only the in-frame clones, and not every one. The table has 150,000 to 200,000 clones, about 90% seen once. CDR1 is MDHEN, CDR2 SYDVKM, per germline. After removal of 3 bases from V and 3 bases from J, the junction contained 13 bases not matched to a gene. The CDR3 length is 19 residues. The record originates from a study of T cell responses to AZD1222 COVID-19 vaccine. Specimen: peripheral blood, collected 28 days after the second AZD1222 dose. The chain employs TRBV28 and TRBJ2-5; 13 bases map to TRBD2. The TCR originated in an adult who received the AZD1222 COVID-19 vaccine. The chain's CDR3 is CASSLRRLAGGGAKETQYF. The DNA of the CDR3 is TGTGCCAGCAGTTTGCGTAGACTAGCGGGAGGTGGGGCCAAAGAGACCCAGTACTTC.